The entry below describes one T cell receptor (beta chain). What it binds is not known. This sample is drawn from a study of T-cell memory formation after mild COVID-19. Whole-study context: Largely donor-specific sequence clusters came from a couple of donors.

Libraries for TCRalpha and TCRbeta carried sample barcodes and unique molecular identifiers via 5'RACE. Each CDR3 protein is one row after TCRdb ran MiXCR on the 5' RACE reads. The sample has 250,000 to 350,000 distinct CDR3 sequences; 15% to 20% are singletons. Whole-study results and caveats: Pre-infection memory carried some responding clones, suggesting that cross-reactive memory joined. CD4+ contracting clones were found mainly in CM and EM, and CD8+ ones in EMRA.

The V and J ends lost 6 bases and 15 bases respectively, with 15 bases between them. The CDR3 runs to 12 residues. The sequence came from a man between 18 and 35 years old who had mild COVID-19 (a few samples of this study predate the infection). Cell type and time point are not known. The sequenced material came from PBMCs or a T cell subset sorted from them (not recorded which). The rearrangement links TRBV12-3 or TRBV12-4 to TRBJ1-6, with D possibly matching TRBD1 (5 bases). CDR3 sequence (DNA): TGTGCCAGCAGGACTCTAGGGGAACTCCTCCACTTT. It specifies CASRTLGELLHF.